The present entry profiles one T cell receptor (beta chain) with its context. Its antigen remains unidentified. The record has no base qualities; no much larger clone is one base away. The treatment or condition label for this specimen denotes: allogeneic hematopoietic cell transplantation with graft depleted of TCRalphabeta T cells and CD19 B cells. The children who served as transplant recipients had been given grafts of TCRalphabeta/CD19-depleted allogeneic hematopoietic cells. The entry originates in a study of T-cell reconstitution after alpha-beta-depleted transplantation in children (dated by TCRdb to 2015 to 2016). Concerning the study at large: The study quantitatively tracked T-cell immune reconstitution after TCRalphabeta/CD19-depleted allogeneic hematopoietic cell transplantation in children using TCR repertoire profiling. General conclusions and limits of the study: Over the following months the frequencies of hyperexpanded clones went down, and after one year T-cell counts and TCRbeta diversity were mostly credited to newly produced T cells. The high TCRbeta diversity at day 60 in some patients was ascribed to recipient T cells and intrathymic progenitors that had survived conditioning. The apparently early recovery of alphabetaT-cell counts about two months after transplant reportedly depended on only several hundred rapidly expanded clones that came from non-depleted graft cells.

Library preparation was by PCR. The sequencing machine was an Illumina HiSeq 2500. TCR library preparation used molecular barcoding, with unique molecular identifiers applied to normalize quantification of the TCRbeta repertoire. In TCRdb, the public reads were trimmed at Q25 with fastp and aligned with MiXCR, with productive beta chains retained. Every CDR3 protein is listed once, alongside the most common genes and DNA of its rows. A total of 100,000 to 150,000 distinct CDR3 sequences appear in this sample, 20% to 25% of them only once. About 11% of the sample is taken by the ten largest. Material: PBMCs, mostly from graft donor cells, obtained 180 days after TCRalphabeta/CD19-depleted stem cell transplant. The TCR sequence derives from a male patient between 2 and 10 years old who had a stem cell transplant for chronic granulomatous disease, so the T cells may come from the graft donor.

For the CDR3, the sequence is CSGADLMNSRGPRDTQYF. The nucleotide sequence is TGCAGCGGTGCTGATCTTATGAACAGCCGGGGGCCCAGAGATACGCAGTATTTT. In this chain, TRBV20-1 is recombined with TRBJ2-3; the D assignment is uncertain and may be TRBD1 or TRBD2, with 6 bases supporting each. The germline V gene encodes CDR1 DFQATT and CDR2 SNEGSKA (reference sequence). The CDR3 numbers 18 residues from cysteine through phenylalanine. The read is trimmed to its CDR3 DNA, 54 bases read in frame from base 1.